The 29 T cell receptor beta chains below were found in one sample sequenced in a study of beta chain features in type 1 diabetes. Study-wide results and caveats: The study found moderately but significantly shorter TCRB CDR3s in all four CD4+ subsets of Type 1 diabetes patients.

Antigen specificity for these receptors is unknown. Expressed TCRB transcripts were sequenced because the entire RNA isolate underwent reverse transcription. Sequencing was performed with immunoSEQ multiplex PCR; in TCRdb, only in-frame clones are kept and a portion is missing. Among some 170,000 clones listed, approximately 62% were seen once. The source material was naive CD4+ T cells from blood. These receptors were obtained from a man aged 25-45 years with type 1 diabetes.

This rearrangement joins TRBV15 to TRBJ1-3; D is ambiguous. The CDR3 extends over 15 amino acids. V lost 1 base and J 0 bases, leaving 7 bases between the germline ends. Per the germline V gene, CDR1 is LNHNV and CDR2 is YYDKDF (reference sequence). CDR3 DNA sequence: TGTGCCACCAGCAGAGGGGTGGACTCTGGAAACACCATATATTTT. Translation: CATSRGVDSGNTIYF.

The chain employs TRBV5-1 and TRBJ2-5; D remains unclear. The V end lost 4 bases, the J end lost 5 bases, and 9 bases lay between the germline ends. This CDR3 is built from 12 residues. Germline V lookup: CDR1 SGHRS, CDR2 YFSETQ. Written as DNA, the CDR3 is TGCGCCAGCAGCCCAACTTCGGAGACCCAGTACTTC. Its translation is CASSPTSETQYF. The full variable domain, rest sourced from reference TRBV5-1 and TRBJ2-5, is KAGVTQTPRYLIKTRGQQVTLSCSPISGHRSVSWYQQTPGQGLQFLFEYFSETQRNKGNFPGRFSGRQFSNSRSEMNVSTLELGDSALYLCASSPTSETQYFGPGTRLLVL.

The chain has TRBV7-6 and TRBJ2-3, with D possibly being TRBD1 (6 bases). V lost 5 bases and J lost 2, with 8 bases in between. This CDR3 has 13 residues. Germline CDR1 SGHVS, CDR2 FNYEAQ. CDR3 nucleotides: TGTGCCAGCAGCCCAGGGGACACAGATACGCAGTATTTT. Translation: CASSPGDTDTQYF.

The J gene is TRBJ2-7, the V gene TRBV7-2, with D hard to call. Between the trimmed V and J ends, which lost 5 bases and 5 bases, there was a span of 13 bases. Per germline, CDR1 SGHTA and CDR2 FQGNSA. This CDR3 comprises 13 residues. The CDR3 sequence: CASSARGGDEQYF. The CDR3 DNA reads as TGTGCCAGCAGCGCACGCGGTGGGGACGAGCAGTACTTC.

The chain's CDR3 is CASSQITGIGHEQYF. The DNA for the CDR3 is TGTGCCAGCTCACAAATTACAGGGATAGGGCACGAGCAGTACTTC. This sequence joins TRBV18 and TRBJ2-7, with a possible D match to TRBD1 (6 bases). Per germline, CDR1 KGHSH and CDR2 LQKENI. V was shortened by 4 bases and J by 5 bases, with 18 bases between the two germline ends. This CDR3 contains 15 residues.

The gene calls are TRBV11-2 and TRBJ2-7; no reliable D call. The germline gives CDR1 SGHAT, CDR2 FQNNGV. V was pared by 3 bases and J by 2 bases, with 11 bases between. The CDR3 sequence is 14 residues long. In DNA, the CDR3 is TGTGCCAGCAGCTTGGATACTGGGCCCTACGAGCAGTACTTC. Translated, it gives CASSLDTGPYEQYF.

The V and J genes are TRBV9 and TRBJ2-5; 7 positions agree with TRBD1. Germline trimming cut 2 bases from V and 5 bases from J; bases unmatched to any gene: 6. This CDR3 spans 14 amino acids. Germline V gene data show CDR1 as SGDLS and CDR2 as YYNGEE. The CDR3 loop reads CASSVTDRVETQYF. CDR3 bases: TGTGCCAGCAGCGTCACTGACAGGGTTGAGACCCAGTACTTC.

The chain recombines TRBV25-1 with TRBJ2-5; perhaps TRBD2 as D (6 bases). This CDR3 spans 15 amino acids. V was clipped by 1 base and J by 5 bases, with 14 bases between them. Looked up from germline, CDR1 is MGHDK and CDR2 is SYGVNS. The CDR3 sequence: CASSEFVGGGETQYF. CDR3 bases: TGTGCCAGCAGTGAATTTGTGGGCGGAGGGGAGACCCAGTACTTC.

About this clone: The same CDR3 arises from other DNA sequences in this sample as well. The CDR3 DNA sequence: TGTGCCAGCAGCGTATCCAGGGACACTGAAGCTTTCTTT. It specifies CASSVSRDTEAFF. The chain joins TRBV9 to TRBJ1-1; tentative D call: TRBD1 (5 bases). CDR3 length: 13 amino acids. The germline V gene encodes CDR1 SGDLS and CDR2 YYNGEE. The V end was cut by 1 base, the J end by 3 bases, with 7 bases between. Full variable domain (rest looked up from reference TRBV9 and TRBJ1-1): DSGVTQTPKHLITATGQRVTLRCSPRSGDLSVYWYQQSLDQGLQFLIQYYNGEERAKGNILERFSAQQFPDLHSELNLSSLELGDSALYFCASSVSRDTEAFFGQGTRLTVV.

A note on this clone: Other DNA sequences in this sample translate to the same CDR3. This sequence joins TRBV7-2 and TRBJ1-4; D ambiguous. The CDR3 length is 11 residues. V was trimmed by 2 bases and J by 5 bases, leaving 0 bases between them. Germline CDR1 SGHTA, CDR2 FQGNSA. DNA of the CDR3: TGTGCCAGCAGCTTAAATGAAAAACTGTTTTTT. This translates into CASSLNEKLFF.

V usage is TRBV7-9 and J usage is TRBJ2-5; TRBD1 matches 8 bases. After removal of 1 base from V and 2 bases from J, the junction contained 3 bases not matched to a gene. The CDR3 consists of 15 residues. Looked up from germline, CDR1 is SEHNR and CDR2 is FQNEAQ (reference sequence). CDR3 residues: CASSLGTGKQETQYF. The CDR3 region has the DNA TGTGCCAGCAGCTTAGGGACAGGGAAACAAGAGACCCAGTACTTC.

This chain uses TRBV6-6 with TRBJ2-1; 7 bases fit TRBD2. Looked up from germline, CDR1 is MNHNY and CDR2 is SVGAGI (reference sequence). CDR3 size: 13 residues. V lost 8 bases and J lost 1; bases outside the gene matches: 2. CDR3 nucleotides: TGTGCCAGCGAAGCGGGGTCCTACAATGAGCAGTTCTTC. Its translation is CASEAGSYNEQFF.

The chain uses TRBV29-1 and TRBJ2-1, with a possible D match to TRBD1 (7 bases). The CDR3 runs to 13 residues. Germline V lookup: CDR1 SQVTM, CDR2 ANQGSEA. V was trimmed by 7 bases and J by 6 bases, leaving 16 bases between them. The CDR3 DNA reads as TGCAGCGGTGACGGAGGGGGCACCAATGAGCAGTTCTTC. As protein: CSGDGGGTNEQFF.

The gene calls are TRBV4-1 and TRBJ2-5; tentatively, D is TRBD1 (5 bases). V was clipped by 1 base and J by 5 bases, with 8 bases between them. The CDR3 runs to 13 residues. The germline CDR1 and CDR2 sequences are MGHRA and YSYEKL. The CDR3 region has the DNA TGCGCCAGCAGCCAAGGGTACAGGGAGACCCAGTACTTC. It codes for CASSQGYRETQYF.

This rearrangement joins TRBV29-1 to TRBJ2-1; 9 nucleotides line up with TRBD1. V lost 7 bases to trimming and J lost 3 bases; unmatched junction nucleotides: 4. CDR3 length: 13 residues. The germline gives CDR1 SQVTM, CDR2 ANQGSEA. The CDR3, as DNA: TGCAGCGGACGACAGGGGGACTACAATGAGCAGTTCTTC. Amino acid sequence: CSGRQGDYNEQFF.

The gene calls are TRBV5-4 and TRBJ2-5, with 8 bases matching TRBD1. Germline loops: CDR1 SGHNT, CDR2 YYREEE (reference sequence). There are 14 residues in the CDR3. J lost 2 bases, V lost 4 bases, and 4 bases had no gene match. The DNA for the CDR3 is TGTGCCAGCAGCCGGACAGGGACTCAAGAGACCCAGTACTTC. Translated: CASSRTGTQETQYF.

This rearrangement joins TRBV11-2 to TRBJ2-4; 7 bases are shared with TRBD1. Germline values: CDR1 SGHAT, CDR2 FQNNGV. After removal of 1 base from V and 8 bases from J, the junction contained 8 bases not matched to a gene. The CDR3 runs 15 residues. The DNA for the CDR3 is TGTGCCAGCAGCTTAGCTGGGTACAGGGGAGACATTCAGTACTTC. Residues: CASSLAGYRGDIQYF.

The rearrangement joins TRBV28 to TRBJ2-5; a weak D match, TRBD1 (6 bases). Germline V CDR1 and CDR2: MDHEN, SYDVKM. The V and J ends lost 5 bases and 2 bases respectively, with 15 bases between them. CDR3 length equals 15 residues. The CDR3: CASSTTGTLQETQYF. CDR3 nucleotides: TGTGCCAGCAGTACCACCGGGACACTTCAAGAGACCCAGTACTTC.

This clone was seen a few times. CDR3 sequence: CAWNLRGRGLGETQYF. The CDR3, as DNA: TGTGCCTGGAATCTACGGGGCAGGGGGCTCGGGGAGACCCAGTACTTC. The rearrangement uses TRBV30 and TRBJ2-5, with 8 bases lining up with TRBD1. Trimming at V came to 4 bases and at J to 5 bases, leaving 15 bases not matched to a gene. Germline V gene sequence: CDR1 GTSNPN, CDR2 SVGIG (reference sequence). The CDR3 has 16 amino acids. The variable domain in full, with the rest retrieved from reference TRBV30 and TRBJ2-5, is SQTIHQWPATLVQPVGSPLSLECTVEGTSNPNLYWYRQAAGRGLQLLFYSVGIGQISSEVPQNLSASRPQDRQFILSSKKLLLSDSGFYLCAWNLRGRGLGETQYFGPGTRLLVL.

This clone was observed once. The chain combines TRBV20-1 with TRBJ1-1; no firm D call. The V and J ends lost 5 bases and 11 bases respectively, with 15 bases between them. CDR1 DFQATT and CDR2 SNEGSKA come from the germline V gene (reference sequence). CDR3 size: 11 residues. This chain's CDR3 is CSAEAGKRAFF. The CDR3 nucleotides are TGCAGTGCTGAAGCCGGGAAGAGGGCTTTCTTT.

This clone was observed a handful of times. V gene TRBV9 combines with J gene TRBJ1-4; D might be TRBD1 (6 bases). The CDR3 is 17 amino acids. Trimming took 3 bases from V and 2 from J, leaving 17 bases between them. Per germline, CDR1 SGDLS and CDR2 YYNGEE. The CDR3 here is CASSALTGHPTNEKLFF. DNA for the CDR3: TGTGCCAGCAGCGCCCTGACGGGACACCCGACTAATGAAAAACTGTTTTTT.

The V and J genes are TRBV30 and TRBJ2-7, with D possibly being TRBD1 or TRBD2 (5 bases each). This CDR3 spans 14 amino acids. V lost 4 bases to trimming and J lost 0 bases, with 13 bases between them. Germline V CDR1 and CDR2: GTSNPN, SVGIG (reference sequence). CDR3 bases: TGTGCCTGGATCCCGGGACCCCTCTCCTACGAGCAGTACTTC. Its translation: CAWIPGPLSYEQYF.

The rearrangement links TRBV4-3 to TRBJ2-3; TRBD2 is a possible D gene (6 bases). This CDR3 spans 15 amino acids. Germline V gene data show CDR1 as LGHNA and CDR2 as YSLEER. V lost 0 bases and J lost 2, with 9 bases in between. This CDR3 reads CASSQDGRSTDTQYF. Here the CDR3 DNA reads TGCGCCAGCAGCCAAGACGGGAGATCCACAGATACGCAGTATTTT.

V usage is TRBV11-2 and J usage is TRBJ2-5; no firm D call. Germline-derived CDR1 and CDR2 are SGHAT and FQNNGV. This CDR3 is built from 14 residues. Trimming took off 3 bases at V and 2 bases at J, with 10 bases between the two ends. CDR3 protein: CASSFTVTQETQYF. The CDR3 region has the DNA TGTGCCAGCAGCTTTACGGTCACACAAGAGACCCAGTACTTC.

This clone was observed a few times. Other DNA sequences in this specimen translate into the identical CDR3. The chain has TRBV7-2 and TRBJ2-5; D is unresolved. There are 11 residues in the CDR3. The V gene lost 4 bases and the J gene lost 2 bases, with 2 bases spanning the gap. Per germline, CDR1 SGHTA and CDR2 FQGNSA. The CDR3 bases are TGTGCCAGCAGCTCTCAAGAGACCCAGTACTTC. Residues: CASSSQETQYF. Complete variable domain (other parts from reference TRBV7-2 and TRBJ2-5): GAGVSQSPSNKVTEKGKDVELRCDPISGHTALYWYRQSLGQGLEFLIYFQGNSAPDKSGLPSDRFSAERTGGSVSTLTIQRTQQEDSAVYLCASSSQETQYFGPGTRLLVL.

The chain couples TRBV18 to TRBJ1-3, with unresolved D. V lost 3 bases and J lost 1, with 10 bases in between. This CDR3 has 15 amino acids. Germline-derived CDR1 and CDR2 are KGHSH and LQKENI. The CDR3 nucleotides are TGTGCCAGCTCACCTCAACGGGAATCTGGAAACACCATATATTTT. Protein product: CASSPQRESGNTIYF.

This chain uses TRBV7-2 with TRBJ2-7, with D perhaps being TRBD1 or TRBD2 (5 bases each). The length of the CDR3 is 13 residues. Germline CDR1 is SGHTA and CDR2 is FQGNSA. Trimming pared 4 bases from V and 2 bases from J, leaving 9 bases between. The CDR3 bases are TGTGCCAGCAGCTGGGACGGACCCTACGAGCAGTACTTC. It codes for CASSWDGPYEQYF.

This sequence joins TRBV30 and TRBJ2-1; no definite D call. CDR1 GTSNPN and CDR2 SVGIG come from the germline V gene (reference sequence). V was shortened by 2 bases and J by 5 bases, with 13 bases between the two germline ends. The CDR3 contains 14 residues. CDR3 DNA: TGTGCCTGGAGTCCTGGGCCAATGGACAATGAGCAGTTCTTC. Encoded protein: CAWSPGPMDNEQFF.

V gene TRBV19 combines with J gene TRBJ2-3; 10 bases agree with TRBD2. Germline V gives CDR1 LNHDA, CDR2 SQIVND (reference sequence). V lost 3 bases and J lost 4; bases outside the gene matches: 16. There are 19 residues in the CDR3. The CDR3 DNA sequence: TGTGCCAGTAGTATGGAGAGACTAGCGGGCGCACGGCCCCCAGATACGCAGTATTTT. This gives the protein CASSMERLAGARPPDTQYF.